The 16 T cell receptor beta chains listed next were all sequenced from one sample in a study of blood T cell repertoires in COVID-19. Assay used: immunoSEQ multiplex PCR; TCRdb lists only in-frame clones, some missing. Among 65,000 to 75,000 clones listed, around 75% were seen once. The sequenced sample consisted of peripheral blood. These receptors all stem from a man in his 70s with acute or convalescent COVID-19.

The chain combines TRBV28 with TRBJ1-3; D perhaps matches TRBD1 (5 bases). This CDR3 is 16 amino acids long. Germline values: CDR1 MDHEN, CDR2 SYDVKM. V lost 7 bases, J lost 0 bases, and 16 bases lay in between. The DNA for the CDR3 is TGTGCCAGCATCCGGGGGGGAACGTACTCTGGAAACACCATATATTTT. As protein: CASIRGGTYSGNTIYF.

The V and J genes are TRBV5-4 and TRBJ2-1; a weak D match, TRBD1 (6 bases). Germline loops: CDR1 SGHNT, CDR2 YYREEE (reference sequence). This CDR3 region has 15 residues. Trimming took 5 bases from V and 4 from J, leaving 16 bases between them. In DNA, the CDR3 is TGTGCCAGCAGAAAGGACAGTAGCAGGTACAATGAGCAGTTCTTC. It encodes CASRKDSSRYNEQFF.

The rearrangement uses TRBV4-1 and TRBJ2-7; D unclear. Germline V lookup: CDR1 MGHRA, CDR2 YSYEKL. The V end was cut by 1 base, the J end by 0 bases, with 10 bases between. The CDR3 runs to 15 residues. CDR3 bases: TGCGCCAGCAGCCAAGGACTCATGAGCTCCTACGAGCAGTACTTC. Its protein is CASSQGLMSSYEQYF.

The rearrangement uses TRBV4-2 and TRBJ1-5; D is perhaps TRBD1 (6 bases). There are 15 residues in the CDR3. Germline V gene lookup returns CDR1 LGHNA and CDR2 YNFKEQ. Trimming stripped 0 bases from V and 7 bases from J, with 13 bases between. In DNA, the CDR3 is TGTGCCAGCAGCCAAGATTTAACAGGGTCACAGCCCCAGCATTTT. This codes for CASSQDLTGSQPQHF.

The sample holds many counts of this clone. The chain links TRBV11-1 to TRBJ1-2, with D perhaps TRBD1 (5 bases). This CDR3 is built from 14 residues. CDR1 is SGHAT, CDR2 FQDESV, per germline (reference sequence). The V end lost 5 bases, the J end lost 3 bases, and 13 bases lay between the germline ends. This CDR3 is CASSVRGKDYGYTF. CDR3 nucleotides: TGTGCCAGCAGCGTGCGGGGGAAGGACTATGGCTACACCTTC.

CDR3 DNA: TGCGCCAGCAGCTTGACAACTAACACAGATACGCAGTATTTT. Translation gives CASSLTTNTDTQYF. The gene calls are TRBV5-1 and TRBJ2-3, with D unresolved. V lost 1 base and J 2 bases, leaving 8 bases between the germline ends. Germline values: CDR1 SGHRS, CDR2 YFSETQ. This CDR3 comprises 14 residues.

Concerning this clone: One junction end disagrees with the germline gene, perhaps due to a read error. The gene calls are TRBV7-7 and TRBJ2-1, with D possibly being TRBD1 (5 bases). CDR3 size: 13 residues. Per germline, CDR1 SSHAT and CDR2 FNYEAQ (reference sequence). CDR3 region: CASSLGQGNEQFF. CDR3 sequence (DNA): TGTGCTAGCAGCTTAGGGCAGGGCAATGAGCAGTTCTTC.

CDR3 DNA: TGTGCCAGCAGCGCTCGGGGGTATGGCTACACCTTC. It translates to CASSARGYGYTF. The chain joins TRBV3-1 (or the pseudogene TRBV3-2) to TRBJ1-2; maybe TRBD1 (5 bases). V lost 5 bases and J 5 bases, leaving 9 bases between the germline ends. Germline CDR1 is LGHDT and CDR2 is YNNKEL (reference sequence). The length of the CDR3 is 12 residues.

The chain employs TRBV7-2 and TRBJ2-7; 7 bases agree with TRBD2. The CDR3 contains 11 residues. Per the germline V gene, CDR1 is SGHTA and CDR2 is FQGNSA. J was trimmed by 7 bases and V by 5 bases; bases with no gene match: 2. CDR3 loop: CASSTGGEQYF. The CDR3 DNA sequence: TGTGCCAGCAGCACCGGGGGGGAGCAGTACTTC.

This clone was recorded a few times. The gene calls are TRBV6-2 or TRBV6-3 and TRBJ2-7; no definite D call. The CDR3 extends over 13 amino acids. Germline V gives CDR1 MNHEY, CDR2 SVGEGT. V was shortened by 0 bases and J by 0 bases, with 3 bases between the two germline ends. The CDR3 loop reads CASSYSSSYEQYF. As DNA, the CDR3 is TGTGCCAGCAGTTACTCTAGCTCCTACGAGCAGTACTTC.

The V and J genes are TRBV2 and TRBJ2-5; no firm D call. Trimming shortened V by 0 bases and J by 5 bases, and 4 bases separated the two germline ends. There are 12 residues in the CDR3. CDR1 SNHLY and CDR2 FYNNEI come from the germline V gene. CDR3 sequence (DNA): TGTGCCAGCAGTGAAGCGCGGGAGACCCAGTACTTC. It yields the protein CASSEARETQYF.

The chain recombines TRBV5-8 with TRBJ2-3; D is perhaps TRBD1 (6 bases). Germline-derived CDR1 and CDR2 are SGHTS and YDEGEE. Trimming cost V 2 bases and J 1 base, with 11 bases left between them. The CDR3 length is 15 residues. The CDR3 reads CASSFPGVGTDTQYF. The CDR3 nucleotides read TGTGCCAGCAGCTTTCCAGGGGTGGGCACAGATACGCAGTATTTT.

This CDR3 is CASSPYSGTSSNEQFF. In DNA, the CDR3 is TGTGCCAGCAGCCCGTATTCCGGGACTAGCAGCAATGAGCAGTTCTTC. The chain joins TRBV7-3 to TRBJ2-1, with 9 positions matching TRBD2. Germline-derived CDR1 and CDR2 are SGHTA and FQGTGA. V lost 5 bases to trimming and J lost 6 bases; unmatched junction nucleotides: 11. The CDR3 totals 16 residues. Looking up the rest from reference TRBV7-3 and TRBJ2-1 gives the full variable domain: GAGVSQTPSNKVTEKGKYVELRCDPISGHTALYWYRQSLGQGPEFLIYFQGTGAADDSGLPNDRFFAVRPEGSVSTLKIQRTERGDSAVYLCASSPYSGTSSNEQFFGPGTRLTVL.

This clone showed up just once. J is TRBJ2-6 and V is TRBV25-1, with a possible D match to TRBD2 (6 bases). Trimming cost V 6 bases and J 0 bases, with 12 bases left between them. CDR1 MGHDK and CDR2 SYGVNS come from the germline V gene. The CDR3 is 16 residues long. The CDR3: CASRNPGSSGANVLTF. The CDR3 DNA reads as TGTGCCAGCAGAAACCCCGGGAGCTCTGGGGCCAACGTCCTGACTTTC.

This clone was picked up one time. The chain has TRBV19 and TRBJ1-2; 11 nucleotides line up with TRBD1. The CDR3 is made up of 15 amino acids. V was pared by 1 base and J by 5 bases, with 3 bases of the junction left unmatched. Germline V gene lookup returns CDR1 LNHDA and CDR2 SQIVND (reference sequence). Written as DNA, the CDR3 is TGTGCCAGTAGTATAGCCGGGACAGGGGGATATGGCTACACCTTC. It yields the protein CASSIAGTGGYGYTF.

The chain employs TRBV7-3 and TRBJ2-3, with TRBD1 matching over 8 bases. V lost 4 bases and J lost 1; bases outside the gene matches: 7. The CDR3 contains 16 residues. Germline CDR1 SGHTA, CDR2 FQGTGA. Here the CDR3 reads CASSSGQGSGTDTQYF. As DNA, the CDR3 is TGTGCCAGCAGCTCTGGACAGGGCTCGGGCACAGATACGCAGTATTTT. The full variable domain, rest sourced from reference TRBV7-3 and TRBJ2-3, is GAGVSQTPSNKVTEKGKYVELRCDPISGHTALYWYRQSLGQGPEFLIYFQGTGAADDSGLPNDRFFAVRPEGSVSTLKIQRTERGDSAVYLCASSSGQGSGTDTQYFGPGTRLTVL.